This T cell receptor (beta chain) was identified in a study of CD4 T cells in relation to SARS-CoV-2 and coronaviruses. As regards this clone: No antigen is known for it.

CDR3 size: 15 residues. V shed 5 bases and J shed 4 bases, with 18 bases lying between them. CDR1 is MGHRA, CDR2 YSYEKL, per germline. Measured with immunoSEQ multiplex PCR; TCRdb has only the in-frame clones, and not every one. The sample shows about 31,000 clones, around three quarters of them seen only once. Sequencing was carried out using memory CD4+ T cells from PBMCs, cultured in vitro. The chain employs TRBV4-1 and TRBJ2-7; a possible D gene is TRBD2 (6 bases). This clonotype originated in an adult with COVID-19. The CDR3 is CASSDIRLDPYEQYF. In nucleotides, the CDR3 is TGCGCCAGCAGCGATATTAGACTAGATCCGTACGAGCAGTACTTC.